This T cell receptor beta chain appears in the sequencing data of a study of blood T cell repertoires in COVID-19. Study overall: Material from acute and convalescent COVID-19 was sourced from the United States, Italy and Spain. The cDNA or gDNA used as material had been derived from T cells, B-cell-depleted T cells, or PBMCs.

The V end was cut by 5 bases, the J end by 0 bases, with 10 bases between. Germline V gene sequence: CDR1 MDHEN, CDR2 SYDVKM. The CDR3 sequence is 15 residues long. In the authors' methods: Amplifying reference gene primers gave estimates of nucleated cell counts. Sequenced by immunoSEQ multiplex PCR; TCRdb stores in-frame clones only, minus some. V, J and clone size are taken as reported in that table, and D and trimming were inferred from the DNA itself. Of roughly 55,000 clones in the sample, over 70% were seen once. Sequenced input: peripheral blood. The genes are TRBV28 and TRBJ1-4; no definite D call. This receptor was identified in a human donor with active or convalescent COVID-19. The donor label of this sample is uncertain. CDR3 in amino acids: CASSPGLATNEKLFF. In DNA, the CDR3 is TGTGCCAGCAGTCCTGGCCTTGCAACTAATGAAAAACTGTTTTTT.